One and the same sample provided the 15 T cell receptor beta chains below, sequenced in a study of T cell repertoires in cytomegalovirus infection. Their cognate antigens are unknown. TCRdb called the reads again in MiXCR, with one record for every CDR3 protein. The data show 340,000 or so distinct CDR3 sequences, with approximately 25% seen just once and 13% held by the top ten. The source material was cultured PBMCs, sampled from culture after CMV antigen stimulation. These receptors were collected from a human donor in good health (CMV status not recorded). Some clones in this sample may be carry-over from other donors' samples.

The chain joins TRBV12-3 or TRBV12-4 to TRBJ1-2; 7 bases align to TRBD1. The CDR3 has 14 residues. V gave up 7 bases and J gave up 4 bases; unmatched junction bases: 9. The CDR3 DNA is TGTGCCAGCACCATCGGACAGGCAACCTATGGCTACACCTTC. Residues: CASTIGQATYGYTF.

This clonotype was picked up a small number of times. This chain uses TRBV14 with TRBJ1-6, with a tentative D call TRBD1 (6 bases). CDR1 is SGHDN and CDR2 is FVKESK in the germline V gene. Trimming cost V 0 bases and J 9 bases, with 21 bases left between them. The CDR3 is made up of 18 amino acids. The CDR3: CASSQDLPGAGASSPLHF. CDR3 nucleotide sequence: TGTGCCAGCAGCCAAGATTTGCCGGGGGCAGGGGCAAGTTCACCCCTCCACTTT.

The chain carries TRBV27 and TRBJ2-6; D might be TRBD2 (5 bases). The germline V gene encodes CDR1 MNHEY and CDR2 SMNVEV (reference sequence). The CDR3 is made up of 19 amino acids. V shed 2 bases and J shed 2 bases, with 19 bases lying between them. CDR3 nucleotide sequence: TGTGCCAGCAGTTTACGGGGTGGCAGGTCTTCGGCTGGGGCCAACGTCCTGACTTTC. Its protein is CASSLRGGRSSAGANVLTF.

The CDR3 sequence is CASSLGASRYTDTQYF. Here the CDR3 DNA reads TGTGCCAGCAGCTTGGGGGCTAGCAGATACACAGATACGCAGTATTTT. The chain carries TRBV5-4 and TRBJ2-3; possibly TRBD2 for D (5 bases). V lost 0 bases and J 2 bases, leaving 13 bases between the germline ends. Germline CDR1 reads SGHNT; CDR2 reads YYREEE (reference sequence). The CDR3 is 16 amino acids.

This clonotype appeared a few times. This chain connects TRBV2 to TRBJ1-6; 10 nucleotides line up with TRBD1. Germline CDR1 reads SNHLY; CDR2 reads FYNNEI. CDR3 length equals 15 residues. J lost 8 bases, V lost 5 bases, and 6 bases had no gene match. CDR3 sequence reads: CASSPKTGGDSPLHF. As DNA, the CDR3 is TGTGCCAGCAGTCCCAAGACAGGGGGCGATTCACCCCTCCACTTT.

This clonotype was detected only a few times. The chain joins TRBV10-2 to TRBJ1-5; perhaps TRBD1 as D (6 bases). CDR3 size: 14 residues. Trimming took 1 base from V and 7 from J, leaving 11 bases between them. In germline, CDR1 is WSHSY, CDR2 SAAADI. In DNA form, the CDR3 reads TGCGCCAGCAGTGAGTTGGGGGGGCAGCAGCCCCAGCATTTT. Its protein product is CASSELGGQQPQHF.

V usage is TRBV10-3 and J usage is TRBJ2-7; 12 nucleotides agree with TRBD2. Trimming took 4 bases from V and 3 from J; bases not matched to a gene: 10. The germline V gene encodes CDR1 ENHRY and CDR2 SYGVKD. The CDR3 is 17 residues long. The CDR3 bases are TGTGCCATCAGTGGCGCTCTAGCGGGAGGGTCGCTCTACGAGCAGTACTTC. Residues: CAISGALAGGSLYEQYF.

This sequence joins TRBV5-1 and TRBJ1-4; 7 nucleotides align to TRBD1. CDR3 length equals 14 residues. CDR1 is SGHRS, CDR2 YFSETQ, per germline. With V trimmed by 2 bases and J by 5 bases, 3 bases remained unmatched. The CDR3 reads CASSLTGENEKLFF. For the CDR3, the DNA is TGCGCCAGCAGCTTAACAGGGGAGAATGAAAAACTGTTTTTT.

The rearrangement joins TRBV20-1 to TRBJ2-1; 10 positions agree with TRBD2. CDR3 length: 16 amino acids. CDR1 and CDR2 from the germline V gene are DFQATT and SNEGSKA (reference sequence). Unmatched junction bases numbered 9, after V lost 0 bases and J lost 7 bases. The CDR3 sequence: CSARDWASGSWNEQFF. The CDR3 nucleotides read TGCAGTGCTAGAGATTGGGCTAGCGGGAGTTGGAATGAGCAGTTCTTC.

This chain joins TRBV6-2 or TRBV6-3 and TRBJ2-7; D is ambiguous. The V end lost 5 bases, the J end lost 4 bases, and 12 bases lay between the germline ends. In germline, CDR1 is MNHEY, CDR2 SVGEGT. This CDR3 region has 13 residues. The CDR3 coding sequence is TGTGCCAGCAGTAATGGCTATCCTTACGAGCAGTACTTC. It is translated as CASSNGYPYEQYF.

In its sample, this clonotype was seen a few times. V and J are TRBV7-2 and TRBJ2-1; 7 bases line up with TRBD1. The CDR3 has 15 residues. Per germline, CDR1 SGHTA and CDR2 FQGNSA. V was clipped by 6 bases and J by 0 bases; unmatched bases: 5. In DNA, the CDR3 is TGTGCCAGCAGGTTGGACAGGAGCTCCTACAATGAGCAGTTCTTC. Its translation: CASRLDRSSYNEQFF.

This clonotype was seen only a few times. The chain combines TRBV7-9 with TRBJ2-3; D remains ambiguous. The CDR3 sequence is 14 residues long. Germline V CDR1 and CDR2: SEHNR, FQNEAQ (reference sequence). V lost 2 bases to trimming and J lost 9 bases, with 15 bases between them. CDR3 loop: CASSLSLKHSTQYF. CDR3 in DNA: TGTGCCAGCAGCTTATCACTAAAGCACAGCACGCAGTATTTT.

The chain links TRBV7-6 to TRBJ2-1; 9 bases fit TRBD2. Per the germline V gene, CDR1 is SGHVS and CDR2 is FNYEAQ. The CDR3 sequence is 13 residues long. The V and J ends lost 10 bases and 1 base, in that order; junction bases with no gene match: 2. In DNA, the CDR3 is TGTGCCACAACTAGCGGGTCCTACAATGAGCAGTTCTTC. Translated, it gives CATTSGSYNEQFF. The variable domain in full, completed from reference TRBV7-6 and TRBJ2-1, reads GAGVSQSPRYKVTKRGQDVALRCDPISGHVSLYWYRQALGQGPEFLTYFNYEAQQDKSGLPNDRFSAERPEGSISTLTIQRTEQRDSAMYRCATTSGSYNEQFFGPGTRLTVL.

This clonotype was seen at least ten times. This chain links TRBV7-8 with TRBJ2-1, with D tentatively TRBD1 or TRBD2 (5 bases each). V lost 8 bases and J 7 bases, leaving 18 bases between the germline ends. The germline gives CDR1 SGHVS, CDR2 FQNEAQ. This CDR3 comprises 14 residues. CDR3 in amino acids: CASGTTTEPNEQFF. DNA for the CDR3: TGTGCCAGCGGGACGACCACTGAACCGAATGAGCAGTTCTTC.

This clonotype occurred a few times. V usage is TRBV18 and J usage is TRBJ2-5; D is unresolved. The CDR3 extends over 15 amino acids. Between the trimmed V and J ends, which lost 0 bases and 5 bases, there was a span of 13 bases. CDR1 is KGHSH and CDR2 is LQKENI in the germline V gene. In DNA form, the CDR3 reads TGTGCCAGCTCACCACCAGGGCAGTTGGGGGAGACCCAGTACTTC. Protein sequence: CASSPPGQLGETQYF.